The rows below give T cell receptor beta chains drawn from one sample of a study of blood T cell repertoires in COVID-19. Sequencing used immunoSEQ multiplex PCR; TCRdb keeps in-frame clones, though not all of them. The sample lists approximately 200,000 clones, around 86% occurring once. The sequencing input was peripheral blood. These receptor sequences come from a human donor in a cohort sampled during active COVID-19. The CDR3 runs from the conserved cysteine through the conserved F or W. The D gene is left open where the match is weak. The size of a clone is reported for some rows only, either as once, few or many, or as a class for expanded clones.

size: NA; J: TRBJ1-1; V: TRBV6-6; length: 14; D: NA; CDR3: CASSLGQLNTEAFF; DNA: TGTGCCAGCAGTCTTGGACAGTTGAACACTGAAGCTTTCTTT
size: NA; J: TRBJ2-4; V: TRBV5-1; length: 15; D: NA; CDR3: CASSLTTGEKNIQYF; DNA: TGCGCCAGCAGCCTGACAACGGGGGAAAAAAACATTCAGTACTTC
size: NA; J: TRBJ1-6; V: TRBV9; length: 13; D: NA; CDR3: CASSDTGLSPLHF; DNA: TGTGCCAGCAGCGATACAGGGTTGTCACCCCTCCACTTT
size: NA; J: TRBJ2-7; V: TRBV2; length: 15; D: TRBD1; CDR3: CASSMGQGITYEQYF; DNA: TGTGCCAGCAGTATGGGACAGGGTATAACCTACGAGCAGTACTTC
size: NA; J: TRBJ2-1; V: TRBV30; length: 12; D: NA; CDR3: CAWSVQYNEQFF; DNA: TGTGCCTGGAGTGTCCAGTACAATGAGCAGTTCTTC
size: NA; J: TRBJ1-1; V: TRBV5-1; length: 15; D: TRBD1; CDR3: CASSLPTGGNTEAFF; DNA: TGCGCCAGCAGCTTGCCAACAGGGGGGAACACTGAAGCTTTCTTT
size: few; J: TRBJ2-3; V: TRBV27; length: 14; D: NA; CDR3: CASSSTTSTDTQYF; DNA: TGTGCCAGCAGTTCGACAACCAGCACAGATACGCAGTATTTT
size: NA; J: TRBJ2-3; V: TRBV6-6; length: 16; D: TRBD2; CDR3: CASSRTSGRGTDTQYF; DNA: TGTGCCAGCAGTCGGACTAGCGGGAGGGGAACAGATACGCAGTATTTT
size: NA; J: TRBJ2-1; V: TRBV4-1; length: 17; D: NA; CDR3: CASSQDTSRSLYNEQFF; DNA: TGCGCCAGCAGCCAAGATACTAGCCGTTCCCTTTACAATGAGCAGTTCTTC
size: few; J: TRBJ2-5; V: TRBV4-3; length: 13; D: NA; CDR3: CASSQGGFETQYF; DNA: TGCGCCAGCAGCCAGGGGGGATTCGAGACCCAGTACTTC
size: NA; J: TRBJ2-7; V: TRBV10-3; length: 16; D: TRBD1; CDR3: CAISDPEDREIYEQYF; DNA: TGTGCCATCAGTGACCCCGAGGACAGGGAGATCTACGAGCAGTACTTC
size: NA; J: TRBJ1-2; V: TRBV6-7; length: 16; D: NA; CDR3: CASILPTTTAGYGYTF; DNA: TGTGCCAGCATCCTCCCAACTACGACAGCGGGCTATGGCTACACCTTC
size: NA; J: TRBJ2-1; V: TRBV7-3; length: 15; D: TRBD2; CDR3: CASSLGTSPSEEQFF; DNA: TGTGCCAGCAGCTTAGGGACTAGCCCAAGCGAGGAGCAGTTCTTC
size: NA; J: TRBJ1-1; V: TRBV12-5; length: 13; D: NA; CDR3: CASGLVPGREAFF; DNA: TGTGCTAGTGGTTTGGTCCCTGGCAGGGAAGCTTTCTTT
size: NA; J: TRBJ1-1; V: TRBV5-1; length: 15; D: TRBD1; CDR3: CASSIYGTGNTEAFF; DNA: TGCGCCAGCAGTATCTATGGGACAGGGAACACTGAAGCTTTCTTT
size: NA; J: TRBJ1-2; V: TRBV28; length: 13; D: TRBD1; CDR3: CASSLRTGDGYTF; DNA: TGTGCCAGCAGTTTACGTACAGGGGATGGCTACACCTTC
size: NA; J: TRBJ2-7; V: TRBV5-1; length: 15; D: TRBD1; CDR3: CASSLVWTGTHEQYF; DNA: TGCGCCAGCAGCTTGGTCTGGACAGGGACCCACGAGCAGTACTTC
size: NA; J: TRBJ1-2; V: TRBV28; length: 13; D: TRBD1; CDR3: CASRKGGTYGYTF; DNA: TGTGCCAGCAGGAAAGGGGGCACCTATGGCTACACCTTC
size: once; J: TRBJ1-2; V: TRBV12-3/TRBV12-4; length: 12; D: TRBD1; CDR3: CASSQGGYGYTF; DNA: TGTGCCAGCAGCCAGGGGGGCTATGGCTACACCTTC
size: NA; J: TRBJ2-3; V: TRBV28; length: 16; D: NA; CDR3: CASSRLGNSPTDTQYF; DNA: TGTGCCAGCAGCAGGTTAGGTAATAGTCCCACAGATACGCAGTATTTT
size: NA; J: TRBJ1-2; V: TRBV27; length: 14; D: TRBD1; CDR3: CASSSHRGSYGYTF; DNA: TGTGCCAGCAGTTCGCACAGGGGCTCCTATGGCTACACCTTC
size: NA; J: TRBJ2-2; V: TRBV30; length: 15; D: TRBD1; CDR3: CAWRLGQGDTGELFF; DNA: TGTGCCTGGAGATTGGGACAGGGTGACACCGGGGAGCTGTTTTTT
size: NA; J: TRBJ2-1; V: TRBV3-1/TRBV3-2; length: 19; D: TRBD2; CDR3: CASSKTGGRIMPPDNEQFF; DNA: TGTGCCAGCAGCAAAACGGGCGGGAGGATTATGCCGCCTGACAATGAGCAGTTCTTC
size: once; J: TRBJ2-1; V: TRBV13; length: 12; D: NA; CDR3: CASSPRGSGEFF; DNA: TGTGCCAGCAGCCCACGGGGGTCGGGGGAGTTCTTC
size: NA; J: TRBJ1-1; V: TRBV19; length: 14; D: TRBD1; CDR3: CASNLRGSGTEAFF; DNA: TGTGCCAGTAACCTCAGGGGGTCCGGCACTGAAGCTTTCTTT
size: NA; J: TRBJ1-6; V: TRBV3-1/TRBV3-2; length: 15; D: NA; CDR3: CASSQTDKYNSPLHF; DNA: TGTGCCAGCAGCCAAACGGACAAGTATAATTCACCCCTCCACTTT
size: NA; J: TRBJ1-6; V: TRBV14; length: 16; D: NA; CDR3: CASSQDKGQKNSPLHF; DNA: TGTGCCAGCAGCCAAGATAAAGGACAGAAGAATTCACCCCTCCACTTT
size: NA; J: TRBJ2-5; V: TRBV30; length: 16; D: TRBD2; CDR3: CAWSGPSGRIGETQYF; DNA: TGTGCCTGGAGTGGCCCTAGCGGGAGAATCGGAGAGACCCAGTACTTC
size: NA; J: TRBJ1-2; V: TRBV18; length: 13; D: NA; CDR3: CASSPEQNYGYTF; DNA: TGTGCCAGCTCACCTGAACAGAACTATGGCTACACCTTC
size: once; J: TRBJ2-5; V: TRBV19; length: 16; D: TRBD1; CDR3: CASSKGRTGVWETQYF; DNA: TGTGCCAGTAGTAAGGGAAGGACAGGGGTCTGGGAGACCCAGTACTTC
size: NA; J: TRBJ1-2; V: TRBV28; length: 13; D: NA; CDR3: CASTRGQNYGYTF; DNA: TGTGCCAGCACTCGAGGGCAGAACTATGGCTACACCTTC
size: NA; J: TRBJ1-2; V: TRBV28; length: 16; D: NA; CDR3: CASSLPRTSYLYGYTF; DNA: TGTGCCAGCAGTCTCCCGAGGACATCCTACCTCTATGGCTACACCTTC
size: medium-sized; J: TRBJ2-3; V: TRBV5-5; length: 16; D: TRBD1; CDR3: CASSKGQGAFTDTQYF; DNA: TGTGCCAGCAGCAAAGGACAGGGGGCCTTCACAGATACGCAGTATTTT
size: NA; J: TRBJ1-1; V: TRBV19; length: 13; D: NA; CDR3: CASSLLRDSEAFF; DNA: TGTGCCAGTAGCTTACTCCGGGACTCTGAAGCTTTCTTT
size: NA; J: TRBJ2-7; V: TRBV24-1; length: 14; D: TRBD1; CDR3: CATSNRDRVYEQYF; DNA: TGTGCCACCAGCAACCGGGACAGGGTCTACGAGCAGTACTTC
size: NA; J: TRBJ2-7; V: TRBV6-1; length: 11; D: NA; CDR3: CASSEQDWQYF; DNA: TGTGCCAGCAGTGAACAGGATTGGCAGTACTTC
size: NA; J: TRBJ1-5; V: TRBV9; length: 16; D: TRBD1; CDR3: CASSPGQGALNQPQHF; DNA: TGTGCCAGCAGCCCGGGACAGGGGGCTTTGAATCAGCCCCAGCATTTT
size: NA; J: TRBJ2-7; V: TRBV18; length: 16; D: TRBD2; CDR3: CASSPRLAGAREEQYF; DNA: TGTGCCAGCTCACCACGTCTAGCGGGAGCTCGAGAAGAGCAGTACTTC
size: NA; J: TRBJ1-6; V: TRBV7-9; length: 11; D: TRBD1; CDR3: CASSSDRKVHF; DNA: TGTGCCAGCAGCTCGGACAGGAAGGTCCACTTT
size: once; J: TRBJ2-3; V: TRBV7-3; length: 15; D: TRBD2; CDR3: CASSLSLAGRDTQYF; DNA: TGTGCCAGCAGCCTTTCATTAGCGGGAAGAGATACGCAGTATTTT
size: NA; J: TRBJ2-1; V: TRBV5-1; length: 12; D: NA; CDR3: CASSYGSHEQFF; DNA: TGCGCCAGCAGCTACGGGAGCCATGAGCAGTTCTTC
size: few; J: TRBJ1-6; V: TRBV18; length: 15; D: NA; CDR3: CASSTSVGGDSPLHF; DNA: TGTGCCAGCTCAACATCCGTCGGGGGAGATTCACCCCTCCACTTT
size: NA; J: TRBJ2-4; V: TRBV29-1; length: 14; D: TRBD1; CDR3: CSVWDRGTKNIQYF; DNA: TGCAGCGTTTGGGACAGGGGAACCAAAAACATTCAGTACTTC
size: NA; J: TRBJ1-2; V: TRBV6-1; length: 14; D: TRBD1; CDR3: CASSDGTEVYGYTF; DNA: TGTGCCAGCAGTGATGGGACAGAGGTCTATGGCTACACCTTC
size: once; J: TRBJ2-5; V: TRBV7-7; length: 14; D: TRBD1; CDR3: CASSRGQLQETQYF; DNA: TGTGCCAGCAGCAGGGGACAGCTCCAAGAGACCCAGTACTTC
size: NA; J: TRBJ2-7; V: TRBV7-3; length: 14; D: TRBD2; CDR3: CASSLSGRADEQYF; DNA: TGTGCCAGCAGCTTAAGCGGGAGGGCCGATGAGCAGTACTTC
size: NA; J: TRBJ1-5; V: TRBV6-2/TRBV6-3; length: 15; D: TRBD1; CDR3: CASSFSGGNNQPQHF; DNA: TGTGCCAGCAGTTTCTCAGGGGGAAACAATCAGCCCCAGCATTTT
size: NA; J: TRBJ1-4; V: TRBV5-1; length: 16; D: TRBD1; CDR3: CASSFLSPGGNEKLFF; DNA: TGCGCCAGCAGCTTCTTATCGCCAGGGGGGAATGAAAAACTGTTTTTT
size: NA; J: TRBJ1-6; V: TRBV3-1/TRBV3-2; length: 16; D: TRBD1; CDR3: CASSQHRTGRPSPLHF; DNA: TGTGCCAGCAGCCAACACCGGACAGGGAGGCCCTCACCCCTCCACTTT
size: NA; J: TRBJ2-7; V: TRBV11-2; length: 18; D: TRBD2; CDR3: CASSRGTSGNPSSYEQYF; DNA: TGTGCCAGCAGCCGTGGGACTAGCGGGAACCCAAGCTCCTACGAGCAGTACTTC
size: NA; J: TRBJ1-2; V: TRBV5-6; length: 14; D: NA; CDR3: CASSLQGYTHGYTF; DNA: TGTGCCAGCAGCTTGCAGGGATATACGCATGGCTACACCTTC
size: NA; J: TRBJ1-1; V: TRBV5-1; length: 14; D: TRBD1; CDR3: CASSIGGPNTEAFF; DNA: TGCGCCAGCAGCATAGGGGGCCCGAACACTGAAGCTTTCTTT
size: once; J: TRBJ2-7; V: TRBV2; length: 13; D: TRBD1; CDR3: CAQSRTGGNEQYF; DNA: TGTGCCCAAAGTAGGACAGGGGGCAACGAGCAGTACTTC
size: NA; J: TRBJ2-7; V: TRBV6-6; length: 16; D: TRBD1; CDR3: CASSLRTGGRGYEQYF; DNA: TGTGCCAGCAGTTTAAGGACAGGGGGACGCGGCTACGAGCAGTACTTC
size: NA; J: TRBJ1-1; V: TRBV18; length: 16; D: TRBD1; CDR3: CASSPIYPGGNTEAFF; DNA: TGTGCCAGCTCACCAATATACCCAGGGGGGAACACTGAAGCTTTCTTT
size: NA; J: TRBJ2-2; V: TRBV28; length: 16; D: TRBD2; CDR3: CATTPGGAHNTGELFF; DNA: TGTGCCACCACCCCGGGGGGGGCGCACAACACCGGGGAGCTGTTTTTT